These 2 T cell receptor beta chains were all obtained from the same sample, sequenced in a study of shared clonotypes between healthy human individuals. Only in-frame clones appear in the TCRdb table, and some are missing; sequencing was by immunoSEQ multiplex PCR. The table has about 2.2 million clones, 93% seen once. Cells designated naive CD8 were CD45RO-negative and were positively selected for CCR7, with terminally differentiated effector memory CD45RA+ cells excluded. Material: naive CD8+ T cells from PBMCs. The receptors were gathered from a man aged 18 to 30 in good health. Some clones in this sample may be carry-over from other donors' samples.

The gene calls are TRBV9 and TRBJ2-1, with D possibly being TRBD2 (5 bases). Trimming removed 0 bases at V and 0 bases at J, with 19 bases between. Germline CDR1 is SGDLS and CDR2 is YYNGEE. The CDR3 sequence is 19 residues long. The CDR3 nucleotides are TGTGCCAGCAGCGTAGGCGCTAGCATCTACTTCAGCTCCTACAATGAGCAGTTCTTC. The encoded protein is CASSVGASIYFSSYNEQFF.

The V and J genes are TRBV9 and TRBJ2-2, with 11 bases matching TRBD2. The CDR3 loop spans 15 amino acids. Germline CDR1 and CDR2: SGDLS and YYNGEE. J lost 4 bases, V lost 4 bases, and 3 bases had no gene match. The DNA for the CDR3 is TGTGCCAGCAGCCATACTAGCGGGAGCACCGGGGAGCTGTTTTTT. Encoded protein: CASSHTSGSTGELFF.